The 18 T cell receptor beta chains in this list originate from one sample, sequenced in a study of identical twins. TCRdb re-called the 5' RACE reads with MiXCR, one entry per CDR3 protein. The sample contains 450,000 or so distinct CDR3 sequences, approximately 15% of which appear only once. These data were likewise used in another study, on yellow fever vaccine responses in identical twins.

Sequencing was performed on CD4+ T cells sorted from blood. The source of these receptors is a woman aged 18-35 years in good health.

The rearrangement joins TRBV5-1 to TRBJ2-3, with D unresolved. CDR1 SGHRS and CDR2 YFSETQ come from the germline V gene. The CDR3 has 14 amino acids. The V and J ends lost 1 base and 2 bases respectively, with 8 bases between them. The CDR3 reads CASSLRPATDTQYF. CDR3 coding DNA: TGCGCCAGCAGCTTGCGGCCCGCCACAGATACGCAGTATTTT. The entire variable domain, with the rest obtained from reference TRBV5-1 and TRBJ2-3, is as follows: KAGVTQTPRYLIKTRGQQVTLSCSPISGHRSVSWYQQTPGQGLQFLFEYFSETQRNKGNFPGRFSGRQFSNSRSEMNVSTLELGDSALYLCASSLRPATDTQYFGPGTRLTVL.

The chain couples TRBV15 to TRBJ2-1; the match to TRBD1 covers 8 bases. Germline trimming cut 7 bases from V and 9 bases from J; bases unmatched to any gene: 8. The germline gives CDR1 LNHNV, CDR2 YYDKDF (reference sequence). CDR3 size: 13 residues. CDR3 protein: CATNGQGRGEQFF. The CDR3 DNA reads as TGTGCCACCAACGGACAGGGACGTGGTGAGCAGTTCTTC.

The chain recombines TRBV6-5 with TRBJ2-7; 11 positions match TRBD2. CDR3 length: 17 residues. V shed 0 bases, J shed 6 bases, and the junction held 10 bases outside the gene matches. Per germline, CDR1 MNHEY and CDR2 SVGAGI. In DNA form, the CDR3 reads TGTGCCAGCAGTTACTCGAGGATAGCGGGAGGGATAGGCGAGCAGTACTTC. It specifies CASSYSRIAGGIGEQYF.

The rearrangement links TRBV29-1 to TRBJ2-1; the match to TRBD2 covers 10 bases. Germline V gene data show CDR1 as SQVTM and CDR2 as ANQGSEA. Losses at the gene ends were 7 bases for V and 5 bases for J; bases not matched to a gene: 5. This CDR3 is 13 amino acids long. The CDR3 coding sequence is TGCAGCGCTGCGGGGACTAGCGACAATGAGCAGTTCTTC. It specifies CSAAGTSDNEQFF.

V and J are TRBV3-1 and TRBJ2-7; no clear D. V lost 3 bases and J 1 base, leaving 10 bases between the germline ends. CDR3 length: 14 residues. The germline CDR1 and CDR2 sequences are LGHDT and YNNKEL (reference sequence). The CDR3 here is CASSQLLGSYEQYF. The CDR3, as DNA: TGTGCCAGCAGCCAGCTACTGGGGTCCTACGAGCAGTACTTC.

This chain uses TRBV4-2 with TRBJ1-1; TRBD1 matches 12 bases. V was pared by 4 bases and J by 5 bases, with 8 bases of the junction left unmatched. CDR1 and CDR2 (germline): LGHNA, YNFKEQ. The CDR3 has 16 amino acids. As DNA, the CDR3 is TGTGCCAGCAGCCCGAGAGGGGACAGGGGGCGGACTGAAGCTTTCTTT. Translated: CASSPRGDRGRTEAFF.

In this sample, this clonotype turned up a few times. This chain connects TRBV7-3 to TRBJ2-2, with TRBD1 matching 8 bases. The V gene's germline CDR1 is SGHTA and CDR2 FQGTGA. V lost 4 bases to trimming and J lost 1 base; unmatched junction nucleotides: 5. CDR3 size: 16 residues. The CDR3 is CASSSYRGMNTGELFF. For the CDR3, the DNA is TGTGCCAGCAGCTCGTACAGGGGGATGAACACCGGGGAGCTGTTTTTT.

CDR3 DNA sequence: TGTGCCAGCTCCGAGACTAGCTCCTCCTACAATGAGCAGTTCTTC. This codes for CASSETSSSYNEQFF. V gene TRBV18 combines with J gene TRBJ2-1; 7 bases agree with TRBD2. The germline V gene encodes CDR1 KGHSH and CDR2 LQKENI. The V and J ends lost 6 bases and 0 bases, in that order; junction bases with no gene match: 5. This CDR3 has 15 amino acids.

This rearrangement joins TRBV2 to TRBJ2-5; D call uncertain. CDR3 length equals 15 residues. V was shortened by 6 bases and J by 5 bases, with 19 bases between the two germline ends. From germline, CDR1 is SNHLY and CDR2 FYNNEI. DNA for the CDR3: TGTGCCAGCAGCCCCCGACCAACTGGTTGGGAGACCCAGTACTTC. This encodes CASSPRPTGWETQYF.

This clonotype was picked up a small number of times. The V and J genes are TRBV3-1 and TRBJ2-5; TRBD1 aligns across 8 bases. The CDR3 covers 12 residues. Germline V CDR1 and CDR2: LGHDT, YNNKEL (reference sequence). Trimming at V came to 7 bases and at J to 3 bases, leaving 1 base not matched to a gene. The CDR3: CASTTGEETQYF. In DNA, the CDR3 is TGTGCCAGCACGACAGGGGAAGAGACCCAGTACTTC.

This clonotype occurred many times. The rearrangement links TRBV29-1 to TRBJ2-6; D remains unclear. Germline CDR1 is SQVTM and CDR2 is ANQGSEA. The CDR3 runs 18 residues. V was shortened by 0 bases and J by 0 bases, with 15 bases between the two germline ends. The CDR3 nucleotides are TGCAGCGTTGAAGATCCGTGGCAGCCATTCTCTGGGGCCAACGTCCTGACTTTC. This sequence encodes CSVEDPWQPFSGANVLTF.

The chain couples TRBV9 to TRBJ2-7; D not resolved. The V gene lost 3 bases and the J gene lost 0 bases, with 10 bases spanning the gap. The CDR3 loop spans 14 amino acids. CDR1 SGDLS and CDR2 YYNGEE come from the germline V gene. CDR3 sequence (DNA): TGTGCCAGCAGCGCCGGACGGCGCTCCTACGAGCAGTACTTC. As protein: CASSAGRRSYEQYF.

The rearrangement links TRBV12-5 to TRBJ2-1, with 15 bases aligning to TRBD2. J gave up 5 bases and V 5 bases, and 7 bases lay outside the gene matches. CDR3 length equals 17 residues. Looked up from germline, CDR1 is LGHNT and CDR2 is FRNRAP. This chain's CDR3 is CASGAGLAGGPHNEQFF. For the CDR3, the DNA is TGTGCTAGTGGTGCGGGACTAGCGGGGGGACCTCACAATGAGCAGTTCTTC. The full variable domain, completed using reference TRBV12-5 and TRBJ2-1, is DARVTQTPRHKVTEMGQEVTMRCQPILGHNTVFWYRQTMMQGLELLAYFRNRAPLDDSGMPKDRFSAEMPDATLATLKIQPSEPRDSAVYFCASGAGLAGGPHNEQFFGPGTRLTVL.

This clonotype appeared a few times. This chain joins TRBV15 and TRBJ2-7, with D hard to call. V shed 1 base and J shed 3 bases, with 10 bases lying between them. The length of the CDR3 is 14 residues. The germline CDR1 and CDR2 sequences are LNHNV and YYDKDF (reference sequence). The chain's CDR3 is CATSRAARNYEQYF. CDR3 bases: TGTGCCACCAGCAGAGCCGCTAGAAACTACGAGCAGTACTTC.

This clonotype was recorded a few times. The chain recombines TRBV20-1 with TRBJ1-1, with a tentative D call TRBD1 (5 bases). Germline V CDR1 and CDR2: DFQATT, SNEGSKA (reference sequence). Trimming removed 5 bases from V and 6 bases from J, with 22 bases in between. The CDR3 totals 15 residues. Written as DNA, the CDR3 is TGCAGTGCTTTTTCCCCGGGGGAAGGTGGGTCTGAAGCTTTCTTT. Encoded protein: CSAFSPGEGGSEAFF.

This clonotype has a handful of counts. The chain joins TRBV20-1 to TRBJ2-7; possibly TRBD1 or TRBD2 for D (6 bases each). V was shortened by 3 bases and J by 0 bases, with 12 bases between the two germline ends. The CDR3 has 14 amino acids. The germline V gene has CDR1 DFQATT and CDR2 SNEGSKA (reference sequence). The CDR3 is CSARGASDSYEQYF. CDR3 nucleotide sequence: TGCAGTGCTAGGGGGGCTAGCGACTCCTACGAGCAGTACTTC.

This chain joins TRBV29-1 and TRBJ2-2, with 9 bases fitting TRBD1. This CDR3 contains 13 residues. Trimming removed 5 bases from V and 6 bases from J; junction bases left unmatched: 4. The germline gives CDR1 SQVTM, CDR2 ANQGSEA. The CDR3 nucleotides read TGCAGCGTTAGGACAGGGGTGGCCGGGGAGCTGTTTTTT. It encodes CSVRTGVAGELFF.

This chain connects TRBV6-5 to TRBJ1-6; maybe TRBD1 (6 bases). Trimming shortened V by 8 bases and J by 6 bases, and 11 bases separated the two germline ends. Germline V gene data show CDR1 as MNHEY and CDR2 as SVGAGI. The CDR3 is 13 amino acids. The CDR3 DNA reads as TGTGCCAGCCGCAGGGGTGGTAATTCACCCCTCCACTTT. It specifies CASRRGGNSPLHF.